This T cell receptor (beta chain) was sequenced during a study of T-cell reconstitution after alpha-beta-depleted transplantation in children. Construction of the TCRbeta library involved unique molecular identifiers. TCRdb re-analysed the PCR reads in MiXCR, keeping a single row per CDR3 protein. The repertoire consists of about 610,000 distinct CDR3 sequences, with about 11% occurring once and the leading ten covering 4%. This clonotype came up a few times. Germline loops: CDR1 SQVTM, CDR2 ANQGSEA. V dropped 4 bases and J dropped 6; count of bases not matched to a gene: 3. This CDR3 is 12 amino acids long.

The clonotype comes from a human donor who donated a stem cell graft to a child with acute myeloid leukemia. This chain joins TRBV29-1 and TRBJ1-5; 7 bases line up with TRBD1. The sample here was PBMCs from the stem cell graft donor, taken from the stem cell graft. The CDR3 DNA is TGCAGCGTTGTTGAGGGGGCTCAGCCCCAGCATTTT. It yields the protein CSVVEGAQPQHF.